This T cell receptor beta chain was obtained from a study of blood T cell repertoires in COVID-19. V was trimmed by 5 bases and J by 10 bases, leaving 15 bases between them. The CDR3 totals 14 residues. Germline V CDR1 and CDR2: MNHEY, SVGAGI. Using immunoSEQ multiplex PCR, the repertoire was profiled, and TCRdb retains in-frame clones only, with some absent. The sample includes approximately 200,000 clones, around 89% of them seen just once. The sequencing sample was made of PBMCs or T cells enriched from blood (not recorded which). The receptor was isolated from a woman aged 18-29 years in a cohort exposed to, infected with or recovered from COVID-19 (not recorded which). The rearrangement joins TRBV6-5 to TRBJ1-6; a possible D gene is TRBD1 (5 bases). CDR3 region: CASSLREEESPLHF. CDR3 nucleotides: TGTGCCAGCAGTCTCAGGGAGGAGGAATCACCCCTCCACTTT.